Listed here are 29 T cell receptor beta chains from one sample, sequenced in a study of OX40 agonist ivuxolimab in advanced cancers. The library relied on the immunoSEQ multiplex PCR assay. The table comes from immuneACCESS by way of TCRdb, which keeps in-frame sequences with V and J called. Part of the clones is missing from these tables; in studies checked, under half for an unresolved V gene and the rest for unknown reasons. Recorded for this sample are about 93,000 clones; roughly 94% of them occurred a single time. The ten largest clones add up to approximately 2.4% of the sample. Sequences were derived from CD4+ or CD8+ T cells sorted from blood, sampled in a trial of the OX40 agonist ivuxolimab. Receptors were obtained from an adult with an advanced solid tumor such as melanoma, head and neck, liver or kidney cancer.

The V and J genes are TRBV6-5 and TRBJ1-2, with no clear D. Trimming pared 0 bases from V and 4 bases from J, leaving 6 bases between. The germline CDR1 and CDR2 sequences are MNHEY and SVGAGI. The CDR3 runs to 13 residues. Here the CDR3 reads CASSYSQGYGYTF. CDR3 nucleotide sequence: TGTGCCAGCAGTTACTCGCAAGGCTATGGCTACACCTTC.

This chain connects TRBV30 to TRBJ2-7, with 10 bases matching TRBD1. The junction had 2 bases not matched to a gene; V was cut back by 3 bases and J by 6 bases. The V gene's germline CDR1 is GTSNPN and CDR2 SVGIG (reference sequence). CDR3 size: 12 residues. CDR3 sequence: CAWRGTGVEQYF. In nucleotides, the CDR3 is TGTGCCTGGAGGGGGACAGGGGTCGAGCAGTACTTC.

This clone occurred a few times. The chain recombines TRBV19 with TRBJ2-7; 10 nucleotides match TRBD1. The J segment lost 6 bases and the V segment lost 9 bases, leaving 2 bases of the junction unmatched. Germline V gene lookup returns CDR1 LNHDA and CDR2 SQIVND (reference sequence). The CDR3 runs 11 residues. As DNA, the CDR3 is TGTGCCAGCCGGACAGGGGGCGAGCAGTACTTC. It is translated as CASRTGGEQYF.

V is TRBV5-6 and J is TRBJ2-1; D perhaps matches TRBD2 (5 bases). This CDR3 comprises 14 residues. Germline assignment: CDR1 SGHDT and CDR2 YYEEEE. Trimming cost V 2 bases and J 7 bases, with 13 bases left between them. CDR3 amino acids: CASSFGILRNEQFF. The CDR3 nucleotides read TGTGCCAGCAGCTTCGGGATACTTAGGAATGAGCAGTTCTTC.

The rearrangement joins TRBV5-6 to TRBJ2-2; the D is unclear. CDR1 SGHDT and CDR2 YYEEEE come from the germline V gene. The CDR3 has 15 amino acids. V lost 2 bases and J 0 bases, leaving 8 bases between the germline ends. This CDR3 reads CASSFPSANTGELFF. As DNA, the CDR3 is TGTGCCAGCAGCTTCCCGTCCGCGAACACCGGGGAGCTGTTTTTT.

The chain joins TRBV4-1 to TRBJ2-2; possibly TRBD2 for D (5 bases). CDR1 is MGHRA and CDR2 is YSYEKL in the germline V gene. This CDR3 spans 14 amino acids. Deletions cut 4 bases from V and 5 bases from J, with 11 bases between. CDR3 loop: CASSPPGSTGELFF. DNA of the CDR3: TGCGCCAGCAGCCCCCCGGGGAGTACCGGGGAGCTGTTTTTT.

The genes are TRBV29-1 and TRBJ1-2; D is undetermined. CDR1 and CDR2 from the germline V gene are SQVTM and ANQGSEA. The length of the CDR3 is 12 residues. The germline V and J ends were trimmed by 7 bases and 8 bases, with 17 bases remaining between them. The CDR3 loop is CSAPTGGEGYTF. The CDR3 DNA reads TGCAGCGCACCGACGGGTGGTGAGGGCTACACCTTC.

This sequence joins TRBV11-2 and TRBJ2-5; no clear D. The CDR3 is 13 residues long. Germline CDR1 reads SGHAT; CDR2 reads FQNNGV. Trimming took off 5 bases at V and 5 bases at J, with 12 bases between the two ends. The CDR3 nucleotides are TGTGCCAGCAGCCACGTCCAAGGGGAGACCCAGTACTTC. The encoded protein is CASSHVQGETQYF.

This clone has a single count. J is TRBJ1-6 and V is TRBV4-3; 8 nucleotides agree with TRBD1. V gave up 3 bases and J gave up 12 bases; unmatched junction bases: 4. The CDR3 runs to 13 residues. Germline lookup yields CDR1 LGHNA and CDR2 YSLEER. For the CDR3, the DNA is TGCGCCAGCAGCCAGGACAGGGAACAACCCCTCCACTTT. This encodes CASSQDREQPLHF.

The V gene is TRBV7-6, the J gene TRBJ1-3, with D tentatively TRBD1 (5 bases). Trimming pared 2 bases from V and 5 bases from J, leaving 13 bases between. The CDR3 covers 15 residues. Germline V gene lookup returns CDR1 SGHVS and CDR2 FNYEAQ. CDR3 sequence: CASSLTQGARNTIYF. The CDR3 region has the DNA TGTGCCAGCAGCTTAACCCAGGGAGCAAGAAACACCATATATTTT. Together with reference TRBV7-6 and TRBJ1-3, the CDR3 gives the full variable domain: GAGVSQSPRYKVTKRGQDVALRCDPISGHVSLYWYRQALGQGPEFLTYFNYEAQQDKSGLPNDRFSAERPEGSISTLTIQRTEQRDSAMYRCASSLTQGARNTIYFGEGSWLTVV.

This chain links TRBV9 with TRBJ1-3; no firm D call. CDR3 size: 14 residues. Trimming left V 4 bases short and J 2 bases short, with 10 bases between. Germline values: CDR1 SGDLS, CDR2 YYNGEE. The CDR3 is CASSPRKAGNTIYF. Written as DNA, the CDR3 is TGTGCCAGCAGCCCCCGGAAAGCTGGAAACACCATATATTTT. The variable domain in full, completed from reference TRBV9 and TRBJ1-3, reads DSGVTQTPKHLITATGQRVTLRCSPRSGDLSVYWYQQSLDQGLQFLIQYYNGEERAKGNILERFSAQQFPDLHSELNLSSLELGDSALYFCASSPRKAGNTIYFGEGSWLTVV.

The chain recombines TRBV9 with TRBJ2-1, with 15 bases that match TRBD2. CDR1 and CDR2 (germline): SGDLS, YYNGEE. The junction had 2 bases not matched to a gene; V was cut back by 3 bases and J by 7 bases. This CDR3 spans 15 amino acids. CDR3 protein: CASSAGTSGRNEQFF. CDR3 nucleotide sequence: TGTGCCAGCAGCGCGGGGACTAGCGGGAGGAATGAGCAGTTCTTC.

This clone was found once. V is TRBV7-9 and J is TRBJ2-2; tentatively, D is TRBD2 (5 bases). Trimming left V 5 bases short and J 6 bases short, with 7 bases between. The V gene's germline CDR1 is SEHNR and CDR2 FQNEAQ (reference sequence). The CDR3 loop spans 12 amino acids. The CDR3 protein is CASSRGSGELFF. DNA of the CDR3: TGTGCCAGCAGCCGGGGTTCCGGGGAGCTGTTTTTT.

The DNA of the CDR3 is TGTGCCAGCAGTTTAAGGGAGGGGAGGGATGAGCAGTTCTTC. Residues: CASSLREGRDEQFF. The gene calls are TRBV27 and TRBJ2-1; TRBD2 matches 7 bases. The CDR3 is 14 amino acids. Germline CDR1 MNHEY, CDR2 SMNVEV (reference sequence). The ends lost 2 bases at V and 8 bases at J; junction bases unmatched: 6.

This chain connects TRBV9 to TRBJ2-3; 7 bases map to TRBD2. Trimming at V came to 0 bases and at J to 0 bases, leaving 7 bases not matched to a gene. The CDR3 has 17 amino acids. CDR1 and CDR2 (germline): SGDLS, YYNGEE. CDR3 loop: CASSVGEGSTSTDTQYF. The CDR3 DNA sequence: TGTGCCAGCAGCGTAGGGGAGGGGTCAACTAGCACAGATACGCAGTATTTT.

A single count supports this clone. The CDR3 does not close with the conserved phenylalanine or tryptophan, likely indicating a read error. CDR3 nucleotide sequence: TGTGCCAGCAGTGAAGATACCTACGAGCAGTACCTC. Its translation: CASSEDTYEQYL. V and J are TRBV6-1 and TRBJ2-7; no clear D. CDR1 and CDR2 from the germline V gene are MNHNS and SASEGT. Trimming cost V 1 base and J 2 bases, with 3 bases left between them. This CDR3 is 12 amino acids long.

The CDR3 nucleotides read TGTGCCAGCAGTTACTCGGAGGAACAAAACATTCAGTACTTC. Translating it yields CASSYSEEQNIQYF. The chain recombines TRBV6-5 with TRBJ2-4, with D perhaps TRBD2 (5 bases). The CDR3 spans 14 residues. The germline CDR1 and CDR2 sequences are MNHEY and SVGAGI. Trimming cost V 0 bases and J 5 bases, with 8 bases left between them.

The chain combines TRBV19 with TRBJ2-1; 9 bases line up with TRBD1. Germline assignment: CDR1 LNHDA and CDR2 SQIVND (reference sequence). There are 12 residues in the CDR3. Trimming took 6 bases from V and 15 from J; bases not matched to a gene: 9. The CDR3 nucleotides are TGTGCCAGTAGAGACGACAGGGGGGCCGGGTTCTTC. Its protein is CASRDDRGAGFF.

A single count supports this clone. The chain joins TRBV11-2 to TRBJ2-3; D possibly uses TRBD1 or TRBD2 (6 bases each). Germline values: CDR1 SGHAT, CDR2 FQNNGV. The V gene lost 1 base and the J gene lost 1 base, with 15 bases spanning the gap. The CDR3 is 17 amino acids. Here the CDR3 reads CASSLARGGRGTDTQYF. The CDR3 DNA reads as TGTGCCAGCAGCTTAGCCAGGGGAGGCCGGGGCACAGATACGCAGTATTTT.

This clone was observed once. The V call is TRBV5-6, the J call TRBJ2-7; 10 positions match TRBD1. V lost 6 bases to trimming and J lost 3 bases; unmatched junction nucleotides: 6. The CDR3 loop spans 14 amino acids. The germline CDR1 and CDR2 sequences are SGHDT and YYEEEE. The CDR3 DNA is TGTGCCAGCACCTCCGGGACAGGGGTCTACGAGCAGTACTTC. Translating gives CASTSGTGVYEQYF. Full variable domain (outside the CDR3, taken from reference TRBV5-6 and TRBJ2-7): DAGVTQSPTHLIKTRGQQVTLRCSPKSGHDTVSWYQQALGQGPQFIFQYYEEEERQRGNFPDRFSGHQFPNYSSELNVNALLLGDSALYLCASTSGTGVYEQYFGPGTRLTVT.

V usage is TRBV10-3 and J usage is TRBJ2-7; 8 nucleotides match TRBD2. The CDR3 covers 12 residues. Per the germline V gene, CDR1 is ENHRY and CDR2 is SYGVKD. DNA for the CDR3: TGTGCATCCCAAGCGGGGGATTACGAGCAGTACTTC. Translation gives CASQAGDYEQYF.

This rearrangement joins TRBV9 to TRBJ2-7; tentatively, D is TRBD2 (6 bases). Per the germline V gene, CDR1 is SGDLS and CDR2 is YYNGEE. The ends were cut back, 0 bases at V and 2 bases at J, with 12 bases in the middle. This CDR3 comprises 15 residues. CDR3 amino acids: CASSVGGTYTYEQYF. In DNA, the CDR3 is TGTGCCAGCAGCGTAGGGGGGACTTATACCTACGAGCAGTACTTC.

The CDR3 coding sequence is TGTGCCAGCAGCTTAGGCGGGTCGGGCTACACCTTC. It is translated as CASSLGGSGYTF. This sequence joins TRBV5-6 and TRBJ1-2; D remains ambiguous. There are 12 residues in the CDR3. Looked up from germline, CDR1 is SGHDT and CDR2 is YYEEEE. Trimming pared 2 bases from V and 8 bases from J, leaving 10 bases between.

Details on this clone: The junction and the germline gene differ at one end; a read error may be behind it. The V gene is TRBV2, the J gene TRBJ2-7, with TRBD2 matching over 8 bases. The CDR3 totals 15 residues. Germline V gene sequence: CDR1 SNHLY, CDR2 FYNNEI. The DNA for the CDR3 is TGTGCCAGCAGCGGGACTAGTCTTTTTCCCTACGGGCAGTACTTC. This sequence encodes CASSGTSLFPYGQYF. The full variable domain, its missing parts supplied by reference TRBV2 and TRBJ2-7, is EPEVTQTPSHQVTQMGQEVILRCVPISNHLYFYWYRQILGQKVEFLVSFYNNEISEKSEIFDDQFSVERPDGSNFTLKIRSTKLEDSAMYFCASSGTSLFPYGQYFGPGTRLTVT.

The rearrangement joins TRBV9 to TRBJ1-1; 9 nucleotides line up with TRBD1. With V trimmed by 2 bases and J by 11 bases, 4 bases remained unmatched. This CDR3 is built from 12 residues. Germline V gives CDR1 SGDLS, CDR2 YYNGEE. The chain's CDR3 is CASSVTGGPAFF. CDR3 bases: TGTGCCAGCAGCGTCACAGGGGGCCCGGCTTTCTTT.

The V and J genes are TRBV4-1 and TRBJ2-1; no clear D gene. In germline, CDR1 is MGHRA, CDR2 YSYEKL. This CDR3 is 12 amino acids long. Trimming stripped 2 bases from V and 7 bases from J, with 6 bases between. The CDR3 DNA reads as TGCGCCAGCAGCCAAAAAAGGAATGAGCAGTTCTTC. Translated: CASSQKRNEQFF.

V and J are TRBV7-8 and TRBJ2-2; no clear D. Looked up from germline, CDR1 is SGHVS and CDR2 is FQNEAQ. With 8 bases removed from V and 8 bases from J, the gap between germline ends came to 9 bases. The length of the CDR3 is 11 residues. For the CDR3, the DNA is TGTGCCAGCCTCGACCAGGGGGAGCTGTTTTTT. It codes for CASLDQGELFF.

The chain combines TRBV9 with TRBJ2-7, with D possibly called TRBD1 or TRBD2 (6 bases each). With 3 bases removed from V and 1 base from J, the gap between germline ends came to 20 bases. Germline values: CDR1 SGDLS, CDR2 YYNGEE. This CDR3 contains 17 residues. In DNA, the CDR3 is TGTGCCAGCAGCGCCGAGGCCGCCGGAGGGGGATCCTACGAGCAGTACTTC. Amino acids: CASSAEAAGGGSYEQYF.

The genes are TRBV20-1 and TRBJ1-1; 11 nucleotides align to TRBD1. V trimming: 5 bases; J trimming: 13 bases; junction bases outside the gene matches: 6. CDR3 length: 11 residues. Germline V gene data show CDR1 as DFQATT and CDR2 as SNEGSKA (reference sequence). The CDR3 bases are TGCAGTGCTCCCTCCGGGACAGGGGGTTTCTTT. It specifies CSAPSGTGGFF.